This T cell receptor (beta chain) originates from a study of cytomegalovirus exposure and HLA in healthy donors. This clone was detected once. Its specificity is not known. 13 Jbeta primers and 60 Vbeta primers were used for the PCR. Repertoires were generated with immunoSEQ multiplex PCR, while TCRdb's copy carries only in-frame clones and drops some. Among 54,000 or so clones listed, less than 70% were seen once. V was pared by 5 bases and J by 4 bases, with 4 bases of the junction left unmatched. This CDR3 spans 14 amino acids. CDR1 SGHTA and CDR2 FQGNSA come from the germline V gene. Study-level points and caveats: Later on, a genetic analysis was performed. It linked a missense variant in DCLRE1C with V- and J-gene trimming of TCR beta.

Among the donors, all were healthy bone marrow donors. The sequence was collected from a human donor in good health. Sequenced: PBMCs. This chain links TRBV7-2 with TRBJ1-2; 10 bases are shared with TRBD1. CDR3 residues: CASSPGTGAYGYTF. CDR3 nucleotides: TGTGCCAGCAGCCCCGGGACAGGGGCCTATGGCTACACCTTC.